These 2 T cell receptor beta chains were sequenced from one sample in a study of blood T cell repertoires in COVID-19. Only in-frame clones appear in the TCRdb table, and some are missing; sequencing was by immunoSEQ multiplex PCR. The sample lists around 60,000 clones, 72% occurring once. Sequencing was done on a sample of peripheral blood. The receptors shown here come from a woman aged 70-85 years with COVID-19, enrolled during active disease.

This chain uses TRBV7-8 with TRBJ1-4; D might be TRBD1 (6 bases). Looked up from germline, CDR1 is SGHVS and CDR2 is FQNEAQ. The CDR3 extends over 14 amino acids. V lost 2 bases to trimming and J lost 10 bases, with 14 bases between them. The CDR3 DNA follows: TGTGCCAGCAGCTTAACTGCCTTAGGGGGAAAACTGTTTTTT. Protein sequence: CASSLTALGGKLFF.

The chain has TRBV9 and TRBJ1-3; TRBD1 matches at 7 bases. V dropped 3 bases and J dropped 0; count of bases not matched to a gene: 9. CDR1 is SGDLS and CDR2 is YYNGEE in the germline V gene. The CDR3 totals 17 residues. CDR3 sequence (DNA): TGTGCCAGCAGCGCGACCCCGGGACAGCTCTCTGGAAACACCATATATTTT. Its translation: CASSATPGQLSGNTIYF.